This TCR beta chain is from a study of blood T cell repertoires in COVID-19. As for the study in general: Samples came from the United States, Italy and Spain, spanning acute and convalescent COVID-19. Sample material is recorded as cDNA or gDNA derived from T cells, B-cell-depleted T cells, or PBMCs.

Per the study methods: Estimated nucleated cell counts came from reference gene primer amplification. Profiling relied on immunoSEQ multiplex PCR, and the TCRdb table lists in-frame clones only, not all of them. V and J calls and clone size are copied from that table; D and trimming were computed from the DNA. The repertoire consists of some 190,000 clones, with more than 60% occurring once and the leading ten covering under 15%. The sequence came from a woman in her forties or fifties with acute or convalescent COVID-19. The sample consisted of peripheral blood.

The CDR3 loop is CATSEREHGGFSGEQFF. The CDR3 DNA reads as TGTGCCACCAGTGAGAGGGAACACGGGGGTTTCTCGGGTGAGCAGTTCTTC. The chain carries TRBV24-1 and TRBJ2-1; D may be TRBD2 (6 bases). The germline V and J ends were trimmed by 4 bases and 9 bases, with 24 bases remaining between them. The germline V gene encodes CDR1 KGHDR and CDR2 SFDVKD. There are 17 residues in the CDR3.